Each of the 4 T cell receptor beta chains below was sequenced from the same sample in a study of blood T cell repertoires in COVID-19. The repertoire was sequenced with immunoSEQ multiplex PCR; TCRdb's copy has only in-frame clones and lacks some. The sample gives about 290,000 clones, around 81% of which show up once; over 3.5% is in the top ten. The sample was peripheral blood. These receptors all come from a woman between 45 and 65 years old with active or convalescent COVID-19.

J is TRBJ2-2 and V is TRBV19; TRBD1 is a possible D gene (6 bases). Trimming removed 3 bases at V and 0 bases at J, with 14 bases between. This CDR3 is 17 amino acids long. Per the germline V gene, CDR1 is LNHDA and CDR2 is SQIVND (reference sequence). The CDR3 DNA reads as TGTGCCAGTAGTATTCCCCTGGGGGCCGCGAACACCGGGGAGCTGTTTTTT. The encoded protein is CASSIPLGAANTGELFF.

The rearrangement uses TRBV15 and TRBJ1-1; D remains unclear. The CDR3 runs to 13 residues. Germline assignment: CDR1 LNHNV and CDR2 YYDKDF (reference sequence). With 3 bases removed from V and 7 bases from J, the gap between germline ends came to 12 bases. Here the CDR3 reads CATSRANTIEAFF. The CDR3 DNA follows: TGTGCCACCAGCAGGGCCAATACCATTGAAGCTTTCTTT.

V is TRBV3-1 (or the pseudogene TRBV3-2) and J is TRBJ2-3; D ambiguous. The CDR3 runs 15 residues. V lost 1 base to trimming and J lost 2 bases, with 10 bases between them. The germline gives CDR1 LGHDT, CDR2 YNNKEL (reference sequence). This chain's CDR3 is CASSQATHTTDTQYF. The DNA for the CDR3 is TGTGCCAGCAGCCAAGCGACTCATACCACAGATACGCAGTATTTT.

CDR3 in DNA: TGTGCCAGTAGTATTATAGGGGGTTTCAGCACCGGGGAGCTGTTTTTT. It specifies CASSIIGGFSTGELFF. The chain has TRBV19 and TRBJ2-2; D is perhaps TRBD1 (6 bases). The V gene's germline CDR1 is LNHDA and CDR2 SQIVND (reference sequence). The CDR3 loop spans 16 amino acids. The V end lost 3 bases, the J end lost 4 bases, and 15 bases lay between the germline ends. Combining the CDR3 with reference TRBV19 and TRBJ2-2 gives the whole variable domain DGGITQSPKYLFRKEGQNVTLSCEQNLNHDAMYWYRQDPGQGLRLIYYSQIVNDFQKGDIAEGYSVSREKKESFPLTVTSAQKNPTAFYLCASSIIGGFSTGELFFGEGSRLTVL.